Given below is one T cell receptor beta chain in context. Per germline, CDR1 ENHRY and CDR2 SYGVKD. Trimming took 8 bases from V and 1 from J, leaving 11 bases between them. This CDR3 spans 13 amino acids. The sample comes from a study of T cells after yellow fever vaccination. TCRdb re-called the 5' RACE reads with MiXCR, one entry per CDR3 protein. Here the sample spans about 85,000 distinct CDR3 sequences, 13% being singletons. The receptor was derived from a young man who received the YFV17D yellow fever vaccine. The genes are TRBV10-3 and TRBJ2-5; D is perhaps TRBD2 (6 bases). The source material was CD8+ T cells not binding an NS4B(214-222) dextramer, sorted from PBMCs, sampled 20 to 25 days after the first yellow fever vaccination. CDR3 in amino acids: CAIGEVSQETQYF. The CDR3 DNA reads TGTGCCATCGGGGAGGTTTCCCAAGAGACCCAGTACTTC.